The clone carrying this T cell receptor (beta chain) was recorded at least ten times. Its antigen is unidentified. This sample is drawn from a study of early T cells in non-severe SARS-CoV-2 infection. Study information: Chains from this unsorted whole-blood bulk RNA could not be paired. Overall study findings and caveats: Matching with VDJdb favored anti-spike CD8 responses (missing private and CD4 specificities).

Germline lookup yields CDR1 MNHNS and CDR2 SASEGT. Trimming took off 5 bases at V and 7 bases at J, with 15 bases between the two ends. The CDR3 sequence is 13 residues long. In the library, individual cDNA molecules carried attached unique molecular identifiers. TCRdb re-derived calls from the 5' RACE reads in MiXCR, one entry per CDR3 protein. Of tens of thousands of distinct CDR3 sequences listed, around 12% are singletons. The clonotype was recovered from an adult who was a healthcare worker with PCR-confirmed SARS-CoV-2 infection or an uninfected control (not recorded which). The sample taken for sequencing was whole blood. The chain links TRBV6-1 to TRBJ2-7, with a weak D call TRBD1 (6 bases). The CDR3 spells CASSHRDLREQYF. CDR3 coding DNA: TGTGCCAGCAGTCACAGGGATCTGAGGGAGCAGTACTTC.